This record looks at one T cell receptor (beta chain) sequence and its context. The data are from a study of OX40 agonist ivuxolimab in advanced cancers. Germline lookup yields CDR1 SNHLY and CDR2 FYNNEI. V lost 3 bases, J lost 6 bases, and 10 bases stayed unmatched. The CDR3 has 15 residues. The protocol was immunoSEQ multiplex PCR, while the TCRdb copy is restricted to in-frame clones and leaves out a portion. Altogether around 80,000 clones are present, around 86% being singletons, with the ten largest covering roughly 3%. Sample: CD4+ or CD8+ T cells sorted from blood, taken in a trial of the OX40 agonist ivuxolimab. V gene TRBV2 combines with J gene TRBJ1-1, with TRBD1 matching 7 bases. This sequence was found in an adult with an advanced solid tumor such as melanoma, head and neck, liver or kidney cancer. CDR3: CASSDHRGQAPEAFF. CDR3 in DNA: TGTGCCAGCAGTGATCACCGCGGACAGGCCCCTGAAGCTTTCTTT.